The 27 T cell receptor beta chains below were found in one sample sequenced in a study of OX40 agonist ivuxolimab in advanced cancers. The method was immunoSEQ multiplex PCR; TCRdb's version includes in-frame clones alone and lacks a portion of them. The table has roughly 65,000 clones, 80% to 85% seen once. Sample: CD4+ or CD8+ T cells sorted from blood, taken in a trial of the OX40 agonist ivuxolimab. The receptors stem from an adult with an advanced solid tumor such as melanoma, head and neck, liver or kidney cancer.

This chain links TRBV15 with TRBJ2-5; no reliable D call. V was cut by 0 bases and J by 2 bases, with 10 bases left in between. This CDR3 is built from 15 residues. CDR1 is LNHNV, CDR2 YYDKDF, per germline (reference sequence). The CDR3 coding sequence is TGTGCCACCAGCAGAGATCGTGGCTCACAAGAGACCCAGTACTTC. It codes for CATSRDRGSQETQYF. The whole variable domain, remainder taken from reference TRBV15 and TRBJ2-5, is DAMVIQNPRYQVTQFGKPVTLSCSQTLNHNVMYWYQQKSSQAPKLLFHYYDKDFNNEADTPDNFQSRRPNTSFCFLDIRSPGLGDTAMYLCATSRDRGSQETQYFGPGTRLLVL.

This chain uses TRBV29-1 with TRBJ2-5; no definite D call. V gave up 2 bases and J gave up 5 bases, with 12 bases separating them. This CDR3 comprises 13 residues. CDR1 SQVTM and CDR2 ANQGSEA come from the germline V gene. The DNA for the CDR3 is TGCAGCGTTGAACTGTCGGCTAGGGAGACCCAGTACTTC. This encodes CSVELSARETQYF.

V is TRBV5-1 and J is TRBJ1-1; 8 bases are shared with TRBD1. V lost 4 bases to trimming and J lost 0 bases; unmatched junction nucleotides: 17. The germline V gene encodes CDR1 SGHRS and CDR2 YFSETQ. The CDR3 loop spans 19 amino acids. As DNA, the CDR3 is TGCGCCAGCAGCCATCCCTCCGCAGGGGGCGCATTTGTGAACACTGAAGCTTTCTTT. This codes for CASSHPSAGGAFVNTEAFF.

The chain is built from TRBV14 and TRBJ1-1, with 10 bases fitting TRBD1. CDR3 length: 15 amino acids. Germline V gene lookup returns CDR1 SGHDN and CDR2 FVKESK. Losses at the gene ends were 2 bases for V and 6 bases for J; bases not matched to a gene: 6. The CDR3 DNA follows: TGTGCCAGCAGCCAAAGACAGGGGGCTGGAGCTGAAGCTTTCTTT. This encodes CASSQRQGAGAEAFF.

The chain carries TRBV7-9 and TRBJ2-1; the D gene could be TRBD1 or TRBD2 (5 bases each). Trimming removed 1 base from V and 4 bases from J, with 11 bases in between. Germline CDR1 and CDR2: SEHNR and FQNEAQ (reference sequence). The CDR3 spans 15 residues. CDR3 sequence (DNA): TGTGCCAGCAGCTTAGGAGGGGAGTGGTACAATGAGCAGTTCTTC. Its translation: CASSLGGEWYNEQFF. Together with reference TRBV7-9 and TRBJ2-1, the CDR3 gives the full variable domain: DTGVSQNPRHKITKRGQNVTFRCDPISEHNRLYWYRQTLGQGPEFLTYFQNEAQLEKSRLLSDRFSAERPKGSFSTLEIQRTEQGDSAMYLCASSLGGEWYNEQFFGPGTRLTVL.

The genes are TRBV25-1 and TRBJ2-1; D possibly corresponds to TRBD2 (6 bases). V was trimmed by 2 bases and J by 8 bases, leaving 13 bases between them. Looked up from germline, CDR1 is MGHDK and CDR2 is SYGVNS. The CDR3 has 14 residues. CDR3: CASSEGWRADEQFF. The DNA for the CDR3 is TGTGCCAGCAGTGAAGGTTGGAGGGCTGATGAGCAGTTCTTC.

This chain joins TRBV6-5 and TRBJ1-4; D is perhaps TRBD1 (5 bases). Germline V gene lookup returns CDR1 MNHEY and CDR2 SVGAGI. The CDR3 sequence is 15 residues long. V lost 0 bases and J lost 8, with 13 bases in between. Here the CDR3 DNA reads TGTGCCAGCAGTTACTCCATCGCGGGACTCGAAAAACTGTTTTTT. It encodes CASSYSIAGLEKLFF.

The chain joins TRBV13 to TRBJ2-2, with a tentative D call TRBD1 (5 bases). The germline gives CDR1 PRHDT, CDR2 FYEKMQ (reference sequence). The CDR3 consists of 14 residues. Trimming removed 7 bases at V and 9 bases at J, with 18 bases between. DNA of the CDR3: TGTGCCAGCACCCACCGTAGACAGTTGCGGGAGCTGTTTTTT. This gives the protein CASTHRRQLRELFF.

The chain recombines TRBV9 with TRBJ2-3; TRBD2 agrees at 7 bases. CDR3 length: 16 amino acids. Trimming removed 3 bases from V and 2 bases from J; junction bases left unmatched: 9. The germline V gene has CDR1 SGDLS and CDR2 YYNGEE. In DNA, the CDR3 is TGTGCCAGCAGCGCAGCGGATGGACTAGTCACAGATACGCAGTATTTT. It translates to CASSAADGLVTDTQYF.

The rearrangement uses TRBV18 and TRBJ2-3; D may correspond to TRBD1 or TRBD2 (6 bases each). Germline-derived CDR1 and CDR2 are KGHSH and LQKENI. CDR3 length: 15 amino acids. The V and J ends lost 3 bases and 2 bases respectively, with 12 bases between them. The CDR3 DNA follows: TGTGCCAGCTCACCCGGCGGGGACACCACAGATACGCAGTATTTT. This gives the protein CASSPGGDTTDTQYF.

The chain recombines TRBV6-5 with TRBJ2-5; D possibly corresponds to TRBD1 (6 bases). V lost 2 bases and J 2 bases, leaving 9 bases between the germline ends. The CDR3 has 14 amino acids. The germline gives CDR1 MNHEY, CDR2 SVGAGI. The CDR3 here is CASSYPGQQETQYF. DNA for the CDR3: TGTGCCAGCAGTTACCCAGGACAGCAAGAGACCCAGTACTTC.

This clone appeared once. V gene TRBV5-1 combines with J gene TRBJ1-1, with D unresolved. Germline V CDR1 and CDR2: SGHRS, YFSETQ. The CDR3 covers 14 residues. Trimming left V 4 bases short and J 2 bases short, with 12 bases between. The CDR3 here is CASSEALPNTEAFF. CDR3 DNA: TGCGCCAGCAGCGAGGCCTTACCCAACACTGAAGCTTTCTTT.

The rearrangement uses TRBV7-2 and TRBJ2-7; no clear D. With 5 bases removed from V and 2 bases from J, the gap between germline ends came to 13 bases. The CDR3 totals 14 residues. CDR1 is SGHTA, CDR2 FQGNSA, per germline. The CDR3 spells CASSPDGRTYEQYF. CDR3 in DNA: TGTGCCAGCAGCCCAGATGGGCGCACCTACGAGCAGTACTTC. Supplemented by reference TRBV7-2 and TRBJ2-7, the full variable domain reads GAGVSQSPSNKVTEKGKDVELRCDPISGHTALYWYRQSLGQGLEFLIYFQGNSAPDKSGLPSDRFSAERTGGSVSTLTIQRTQQEDSAVYLCASSPDGRTYEQYFGPGTRLTVT.

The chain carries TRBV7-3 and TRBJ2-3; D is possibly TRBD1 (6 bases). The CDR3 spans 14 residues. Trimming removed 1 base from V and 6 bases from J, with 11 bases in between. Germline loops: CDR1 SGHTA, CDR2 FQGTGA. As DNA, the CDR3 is TGTGCCAGCAGCTTAAGGGGGCCTACGGATACGCAGTATTTT. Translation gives CASSLRGPTDTQYF.

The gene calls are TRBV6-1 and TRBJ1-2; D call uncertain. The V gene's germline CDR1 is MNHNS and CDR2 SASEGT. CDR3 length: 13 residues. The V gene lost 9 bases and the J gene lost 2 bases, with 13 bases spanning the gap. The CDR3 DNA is TGTGCCAGTCAGCAAGGGCCAAACTATGGCTACACCTTC. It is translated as CASQQGPNYGYTF.

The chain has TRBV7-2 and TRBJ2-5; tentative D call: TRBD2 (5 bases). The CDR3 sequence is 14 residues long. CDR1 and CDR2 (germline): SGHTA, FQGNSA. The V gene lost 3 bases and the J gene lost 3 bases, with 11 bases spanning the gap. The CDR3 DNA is TGTGCCAGCAGCTTGGTAGCGTATGAAGAGACCCAGTACTTC. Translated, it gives CASSLVAYEETQYF.

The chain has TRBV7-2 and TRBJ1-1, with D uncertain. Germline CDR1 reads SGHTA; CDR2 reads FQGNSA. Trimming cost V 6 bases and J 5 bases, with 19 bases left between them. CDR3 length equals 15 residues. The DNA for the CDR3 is TGTGCCAGCAGTAAAGCAGGTTGGGGTGGGACTGAAGCTTTCTTT. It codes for CASSKAGWGGTEAFF.

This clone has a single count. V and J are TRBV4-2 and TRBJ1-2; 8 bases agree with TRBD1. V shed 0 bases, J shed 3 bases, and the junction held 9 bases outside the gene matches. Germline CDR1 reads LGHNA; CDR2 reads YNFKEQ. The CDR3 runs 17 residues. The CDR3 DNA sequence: TGTGCCAGCAGCCAAGAAGGGGCCCCAGGGGGCTACTATGGCTACACCTTC. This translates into CASSQEGAPGGYYGYTF.

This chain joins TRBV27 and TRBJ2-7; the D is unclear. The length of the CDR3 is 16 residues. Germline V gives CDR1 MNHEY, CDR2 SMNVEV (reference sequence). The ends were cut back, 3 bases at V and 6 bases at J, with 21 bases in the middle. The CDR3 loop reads CASSFHVQLANAEQYF. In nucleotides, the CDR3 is TGTGCCAGCAGTTTTCATGTACAACTCGCAAATGCCGAGCAGTACTTC.

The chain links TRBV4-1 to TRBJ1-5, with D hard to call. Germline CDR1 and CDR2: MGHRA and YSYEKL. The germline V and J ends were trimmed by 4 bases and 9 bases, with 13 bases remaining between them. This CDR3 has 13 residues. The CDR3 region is CASSRTSLRPQHF. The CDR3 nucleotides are TGCGCCAGCAGCCGTACCAGCCTCAGGCCCCAGCATTTT.

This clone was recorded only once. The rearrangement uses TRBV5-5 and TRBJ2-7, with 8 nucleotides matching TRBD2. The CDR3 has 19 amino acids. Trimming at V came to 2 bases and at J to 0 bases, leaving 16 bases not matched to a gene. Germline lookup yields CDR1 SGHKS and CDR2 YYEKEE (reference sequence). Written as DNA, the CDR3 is TGTGCCAGCAGCTTCAAAGGACAGAGTCTAGCGGGTATCTCCTACGAGCAGTACTTC. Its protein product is CASSFKGQSLAGISYEQYF.

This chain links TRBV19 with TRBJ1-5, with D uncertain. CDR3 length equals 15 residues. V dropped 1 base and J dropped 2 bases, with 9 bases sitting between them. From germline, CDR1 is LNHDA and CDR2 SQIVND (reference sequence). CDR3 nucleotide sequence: TGTGCCAGTAGTATAGTCCCCCGGGGCAATCAGCCCCAGCATTTT. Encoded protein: CASSIVPRGNQPQHF. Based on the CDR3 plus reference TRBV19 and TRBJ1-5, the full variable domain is DGGITQSPKYLFRKEGQNVTLSCEQNLNHDAMYWYRQDPGQGLRLIYYSQIVNDFQKGDIAEGYSVSREKKESFPLTVTSAQKNPTAFYLCASSIVPRGNQPQHFGDGTRLSIL.

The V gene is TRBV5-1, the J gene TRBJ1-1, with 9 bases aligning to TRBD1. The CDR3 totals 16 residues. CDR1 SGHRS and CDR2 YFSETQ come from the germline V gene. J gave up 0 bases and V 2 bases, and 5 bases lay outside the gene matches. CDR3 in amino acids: CASSFTGGAMNTEAFF. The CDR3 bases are TGCGCCAGCAGCTTTACAGGGGGCGCGATGAACACTGAAGCTTTCTTT.

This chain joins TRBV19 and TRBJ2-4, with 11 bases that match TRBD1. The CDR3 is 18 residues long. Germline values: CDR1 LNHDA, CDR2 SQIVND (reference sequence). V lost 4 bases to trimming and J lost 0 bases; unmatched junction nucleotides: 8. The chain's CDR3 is CASSSGTGGSLAKNIQYF. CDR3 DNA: TGTGCCAGTAGTAGCGGGACAGGGGGGTCACTAGCCAAAAACATTCAGTACTTC. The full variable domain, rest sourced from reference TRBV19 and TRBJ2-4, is DGGITQSPKYLFRKEGQNVTLSCEQNLNHDAMYWYRQDPGQGLRLIYYSQIVNDFQKGDIAEGYSVSREKKESFPLTVTSAQKNPTAFYLCASSSGTGGSLAKNIQYFGAGTRLSVL.

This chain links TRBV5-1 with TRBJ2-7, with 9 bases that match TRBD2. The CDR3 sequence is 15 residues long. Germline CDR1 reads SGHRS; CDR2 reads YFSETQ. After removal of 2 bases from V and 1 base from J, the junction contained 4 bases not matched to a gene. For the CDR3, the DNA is TGCGCCAGCAGCTTTTCAGCGGGGGGTTCCTACGAGCAGTACGTC. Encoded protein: CASSFSAGGSYEQYV.

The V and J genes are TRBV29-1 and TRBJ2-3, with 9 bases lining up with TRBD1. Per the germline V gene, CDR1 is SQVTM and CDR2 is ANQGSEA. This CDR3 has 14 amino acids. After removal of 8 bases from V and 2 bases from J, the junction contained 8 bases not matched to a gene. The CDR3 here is CSFRQGDLTDTQYF. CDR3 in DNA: TGCAGCTTCCGACAGGGGGATCTCACAGATACGCAGTATTTT.

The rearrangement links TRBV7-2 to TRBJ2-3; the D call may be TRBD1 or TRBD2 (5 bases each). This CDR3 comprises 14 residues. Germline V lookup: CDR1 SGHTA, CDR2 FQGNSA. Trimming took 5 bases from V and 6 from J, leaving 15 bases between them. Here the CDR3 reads CASSPLGGRDTQYF. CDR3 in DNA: TGTGCCAGCAGCCCCCTTGGGGGTCGGGATACGCAGTATTTT.